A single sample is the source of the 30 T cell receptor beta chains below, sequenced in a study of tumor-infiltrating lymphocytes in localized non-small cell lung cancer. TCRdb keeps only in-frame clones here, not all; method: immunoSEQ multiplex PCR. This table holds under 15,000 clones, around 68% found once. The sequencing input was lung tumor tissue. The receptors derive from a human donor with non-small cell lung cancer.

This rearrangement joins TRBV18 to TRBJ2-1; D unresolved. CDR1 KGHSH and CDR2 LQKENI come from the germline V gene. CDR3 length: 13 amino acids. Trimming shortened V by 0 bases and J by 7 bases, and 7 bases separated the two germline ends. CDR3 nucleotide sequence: TGTGCCAGCTCACCACCTCCCGGGAATGAGCAGTTCTTC. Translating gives CASSPPPGNEQFF.

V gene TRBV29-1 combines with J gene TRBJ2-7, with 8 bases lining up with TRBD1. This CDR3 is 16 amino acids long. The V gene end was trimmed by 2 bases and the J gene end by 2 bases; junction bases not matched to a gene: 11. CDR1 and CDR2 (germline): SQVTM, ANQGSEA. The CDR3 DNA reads TGCAGCGTTGAACTCCTAGCGAACAGGGGGACCTACGAGCAGTACTTC. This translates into CSVELLANRGTYEQYF.

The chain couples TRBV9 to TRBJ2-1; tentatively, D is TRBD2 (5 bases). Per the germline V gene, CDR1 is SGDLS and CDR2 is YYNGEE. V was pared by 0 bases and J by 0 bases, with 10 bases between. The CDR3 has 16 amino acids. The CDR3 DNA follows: TGTGCCAGCAGCGTAGGGCAGCGGAGCTCCTACAATGAGCAGTTCTTC. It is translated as CASSVGQRSSYNEQFF.

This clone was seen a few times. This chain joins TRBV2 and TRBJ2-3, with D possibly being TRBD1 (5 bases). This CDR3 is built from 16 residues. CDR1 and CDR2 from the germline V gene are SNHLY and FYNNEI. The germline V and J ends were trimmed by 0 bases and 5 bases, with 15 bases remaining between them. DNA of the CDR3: TGTGCCAGCAGTGAAGCCGTGGGGCTCCTCGGAGATACGCAGTATTTT. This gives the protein CASSEAVGLLGDTQYF. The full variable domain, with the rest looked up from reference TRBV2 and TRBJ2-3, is EPEVTQTPSHQVTQMGQEVILRCVPISNHLYFYWYRQILGQKVEFLVSFYNNEISEKSEIFDDQFSVERPDGSNFTLKIRSTKLEDSAMYFCASSEAVGLLGDTQYFGPGTRLTVL.

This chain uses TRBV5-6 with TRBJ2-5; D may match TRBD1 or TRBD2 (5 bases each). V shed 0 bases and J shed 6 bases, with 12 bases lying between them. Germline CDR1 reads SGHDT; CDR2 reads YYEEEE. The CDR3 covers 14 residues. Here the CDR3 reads CASSLALRGKTQYF. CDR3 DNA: TGTGCCAGCAGCTTGGCCCTGAGGGGCAAGACCCAGTACTTC.

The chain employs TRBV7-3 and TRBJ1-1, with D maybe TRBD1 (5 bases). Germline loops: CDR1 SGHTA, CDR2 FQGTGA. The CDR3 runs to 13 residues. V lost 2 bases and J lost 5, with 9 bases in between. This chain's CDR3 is CASSLGGLTEAFF. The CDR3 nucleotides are TGTGCCAGCAGCTTAGGGGGTTTAACTGAAGCTTTCTTT.

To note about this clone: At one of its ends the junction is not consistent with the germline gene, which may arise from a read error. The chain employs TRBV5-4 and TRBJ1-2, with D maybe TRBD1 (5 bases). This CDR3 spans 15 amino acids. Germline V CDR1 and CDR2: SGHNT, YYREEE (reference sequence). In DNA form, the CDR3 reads TGCGCCAGCAGCGGAGGGACCTATATCAACTATGGCTACACCTTC. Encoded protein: CASSGGTYINYGYTF.

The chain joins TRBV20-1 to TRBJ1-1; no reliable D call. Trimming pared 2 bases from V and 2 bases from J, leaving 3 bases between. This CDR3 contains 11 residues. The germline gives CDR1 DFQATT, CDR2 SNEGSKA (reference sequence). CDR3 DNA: TGCAGTGCTAGAAATAACACTGAAGCTTTCTTT. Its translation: CSARNNTEAFF.

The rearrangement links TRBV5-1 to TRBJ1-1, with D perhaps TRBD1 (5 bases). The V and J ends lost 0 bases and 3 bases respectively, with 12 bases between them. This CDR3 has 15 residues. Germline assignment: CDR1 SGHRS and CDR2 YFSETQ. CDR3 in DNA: TGCGCCAGCAGCTTGGGGGCAGGGCCCCACACTGAAGCTTTCTTT. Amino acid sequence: CASSLGAGPHTEAFF.

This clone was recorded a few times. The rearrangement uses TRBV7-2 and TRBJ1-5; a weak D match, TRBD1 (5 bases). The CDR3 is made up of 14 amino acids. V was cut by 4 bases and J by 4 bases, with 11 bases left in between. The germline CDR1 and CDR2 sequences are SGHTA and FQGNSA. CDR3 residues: CASSYSQGNQPQHF. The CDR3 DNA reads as TGTGCCAGCAGCTATTCTCAGGGTAATCAGCCCCAGCATTTT.

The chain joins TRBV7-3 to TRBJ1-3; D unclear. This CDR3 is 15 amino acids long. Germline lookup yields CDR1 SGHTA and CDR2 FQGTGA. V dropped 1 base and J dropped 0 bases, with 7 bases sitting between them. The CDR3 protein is CASSLNGFSGNTIYF. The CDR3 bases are TGTGCCAGCAGCTTAAATGGCTTCTCTGGAAACACCATATATTTT. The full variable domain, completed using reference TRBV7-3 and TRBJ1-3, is GAGVSQTPSNKVTEKGKYVELRCDPISGHTALYWYRQSLGQGPEFLIYFQGTGAADDSGLPNDRFFAVRPEGSVSTLKIQRTERGDSAVYLCASSLNGFSGNTIYFGEGSWLTVV.

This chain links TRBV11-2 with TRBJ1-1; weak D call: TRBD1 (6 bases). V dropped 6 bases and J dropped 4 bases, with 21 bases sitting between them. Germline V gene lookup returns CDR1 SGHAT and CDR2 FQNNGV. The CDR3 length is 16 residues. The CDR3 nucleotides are TGTGCCAGCAGTGTAGGGGCAGGGGCAGGAGGCACTGAAGCTTTCTTT. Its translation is CASSVGAGAGGTEAFF.

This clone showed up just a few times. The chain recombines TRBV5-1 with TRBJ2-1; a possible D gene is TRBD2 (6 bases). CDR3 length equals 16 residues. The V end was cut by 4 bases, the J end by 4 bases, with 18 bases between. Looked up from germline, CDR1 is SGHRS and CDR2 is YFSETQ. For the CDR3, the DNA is TGCGCCAGCAGCCGCGGGAACCGTGCTCAATACAATGAGCAGTTCTTC. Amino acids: CASSRGNRAQYNEQFF.

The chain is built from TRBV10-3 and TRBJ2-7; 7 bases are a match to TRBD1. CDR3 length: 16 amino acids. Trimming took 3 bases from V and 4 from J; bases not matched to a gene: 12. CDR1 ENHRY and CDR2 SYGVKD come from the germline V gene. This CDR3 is CAISDRRNRGKYEQYF. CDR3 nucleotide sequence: TGTGCCATCAGTGACCGAAGGAACAGGGGCAAATACGAGCAGTACTTC.

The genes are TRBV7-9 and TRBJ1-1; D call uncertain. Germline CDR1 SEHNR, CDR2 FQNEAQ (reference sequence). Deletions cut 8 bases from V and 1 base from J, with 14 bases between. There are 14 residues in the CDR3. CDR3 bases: TGTGCCAGCGAGAAACTGGGAAAGAACACTGAAGCTTTCTTT. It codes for CASEKLGKNTEAFF.

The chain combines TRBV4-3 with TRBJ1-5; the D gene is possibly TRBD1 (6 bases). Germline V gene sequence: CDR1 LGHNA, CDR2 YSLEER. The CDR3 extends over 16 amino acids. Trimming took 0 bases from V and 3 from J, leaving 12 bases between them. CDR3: CASSQDRNRANQPQHF. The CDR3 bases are TGCGCCAGCAGCCAAGATAGGAACAGGGCCAATCAGCCCCAGCATTTT.

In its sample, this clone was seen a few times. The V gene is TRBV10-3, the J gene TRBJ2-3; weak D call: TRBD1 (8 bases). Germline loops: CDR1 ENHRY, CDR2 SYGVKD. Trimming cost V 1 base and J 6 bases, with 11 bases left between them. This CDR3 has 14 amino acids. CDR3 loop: CAISELQGGDTQYF. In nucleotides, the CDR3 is TGTGCCATCAGTGAGTTACAGGGGGGGGATACGCAGTATTTT.

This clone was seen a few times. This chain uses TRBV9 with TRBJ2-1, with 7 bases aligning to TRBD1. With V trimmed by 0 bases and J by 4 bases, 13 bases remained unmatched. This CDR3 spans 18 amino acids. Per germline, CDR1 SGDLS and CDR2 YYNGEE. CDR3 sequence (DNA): TGTGCCAGCAGCGTAGACGACAGGGTCTACCCCGCGTACAATGAGCAGTTCTTC. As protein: CASSVDDRVYPAYNEQFF.

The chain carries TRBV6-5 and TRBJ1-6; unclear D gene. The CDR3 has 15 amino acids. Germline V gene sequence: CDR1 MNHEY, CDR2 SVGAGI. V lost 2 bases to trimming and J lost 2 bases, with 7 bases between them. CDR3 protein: CASSYTDTYNSPLHF. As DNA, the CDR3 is TGTGCCAGCAGTTACACCGACACCTATAATTCACCCCTCCACTTT.

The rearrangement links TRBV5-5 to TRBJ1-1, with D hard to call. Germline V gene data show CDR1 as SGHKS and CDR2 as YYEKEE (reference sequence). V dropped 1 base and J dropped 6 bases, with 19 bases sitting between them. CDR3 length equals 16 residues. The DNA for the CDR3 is TGTGCCAGCAGCTTGAACGGCGGTGGGTTAACAGCTGAAGCTTTCTTT. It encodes CASSLNGGGLTAEAFF. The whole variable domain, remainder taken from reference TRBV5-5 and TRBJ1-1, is DAGVTQSPTHLIKTRGQQVTLRCSPISGHKSVSWYQQVLGQGPQFIFQYYEKEERGRGNFPDRFSARQFPNYSSELNVNALLLGDSALYLCASSLNGGGLTAEAFFGQGTRLTVV.

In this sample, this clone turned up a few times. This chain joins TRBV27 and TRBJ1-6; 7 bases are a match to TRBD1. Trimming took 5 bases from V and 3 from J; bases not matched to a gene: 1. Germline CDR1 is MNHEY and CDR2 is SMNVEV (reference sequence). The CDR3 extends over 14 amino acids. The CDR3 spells CASSNRGYNSPLHF. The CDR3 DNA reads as TGTGCCAGCAGTAACAGGGGCTATAATTCACCCCTCCACTTT.

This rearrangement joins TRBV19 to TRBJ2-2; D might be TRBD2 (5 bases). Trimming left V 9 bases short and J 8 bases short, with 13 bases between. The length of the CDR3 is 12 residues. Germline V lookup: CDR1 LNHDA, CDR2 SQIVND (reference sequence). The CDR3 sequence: CASGNGFGELFF. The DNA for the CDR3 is TGTGCCAGCGGGAATGGATTTGGGGAGCTGTTTTTT.

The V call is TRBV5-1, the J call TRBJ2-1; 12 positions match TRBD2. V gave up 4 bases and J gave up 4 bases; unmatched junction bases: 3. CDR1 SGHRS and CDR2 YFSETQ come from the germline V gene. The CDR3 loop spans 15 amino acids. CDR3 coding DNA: TGCGCCAGCAGCCCGACTAGCGGGGGTTACAATGAGCAGTTCTTC. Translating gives CASSPTSGGYNEQFF.

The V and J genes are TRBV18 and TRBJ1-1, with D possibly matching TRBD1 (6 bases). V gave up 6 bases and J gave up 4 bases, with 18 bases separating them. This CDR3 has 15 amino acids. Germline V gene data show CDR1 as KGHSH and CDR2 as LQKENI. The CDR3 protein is CASSFTDRDSTEAFF. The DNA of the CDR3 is TGTGCCAGCTCGTTTACGGACAGAGATAGCACTGAAGCTTTCTTT.

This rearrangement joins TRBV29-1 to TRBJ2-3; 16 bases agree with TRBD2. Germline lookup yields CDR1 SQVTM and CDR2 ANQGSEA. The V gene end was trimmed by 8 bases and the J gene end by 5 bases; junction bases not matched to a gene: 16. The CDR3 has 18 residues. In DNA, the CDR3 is TGCAGCTTCCTCTTCCCGGGACTAGCGGGGGGGAACAGAGATACGCAGTATTTT. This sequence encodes CSFLFPGLAGGNRDTQYF.

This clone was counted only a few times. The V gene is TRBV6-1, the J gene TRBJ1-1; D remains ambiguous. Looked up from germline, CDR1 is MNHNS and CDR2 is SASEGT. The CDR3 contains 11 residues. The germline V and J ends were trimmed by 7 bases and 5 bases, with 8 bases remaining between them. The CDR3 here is CASTHGTEAFF. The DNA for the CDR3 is TGTGCCAGCACCCACGGGACTGAAGCTTTCTTT.

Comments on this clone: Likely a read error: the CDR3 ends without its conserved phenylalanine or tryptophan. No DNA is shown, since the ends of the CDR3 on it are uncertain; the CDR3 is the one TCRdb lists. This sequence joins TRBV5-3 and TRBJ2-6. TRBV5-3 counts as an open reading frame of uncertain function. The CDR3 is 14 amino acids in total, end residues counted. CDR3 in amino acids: CARTSTVVNKVGPI.

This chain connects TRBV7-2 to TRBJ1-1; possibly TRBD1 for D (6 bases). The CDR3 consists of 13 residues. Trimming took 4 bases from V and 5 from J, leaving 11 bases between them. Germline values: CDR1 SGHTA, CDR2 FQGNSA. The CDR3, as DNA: TGTGCCAGCAGCTCCCAGGGGAGGACTGAAGCTTTCTTT. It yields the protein CASSSQGRTEAFF.

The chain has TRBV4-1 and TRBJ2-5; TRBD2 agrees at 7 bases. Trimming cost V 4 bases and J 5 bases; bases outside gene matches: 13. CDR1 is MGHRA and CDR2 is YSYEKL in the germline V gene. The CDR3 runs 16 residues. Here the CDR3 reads CASSREGGGRGETQYF. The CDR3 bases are TGCGCCAGCAGCCGAGAAGGTGGCGGGAGAGGTGAGACCCAGTACTTC.

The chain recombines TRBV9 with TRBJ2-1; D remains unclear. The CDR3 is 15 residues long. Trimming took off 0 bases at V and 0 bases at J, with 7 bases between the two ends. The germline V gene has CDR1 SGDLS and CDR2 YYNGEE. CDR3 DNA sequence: TGTGCCAGCAGCGTAGGAGCCGCCTCCTACAATGAGCAGTTCTTC. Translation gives CASSVGAASYNEQFF.